These T cell receptor beta chains were read from a single sample in a study of cytomegalovirus exposure and HLA in healthy donors. Clones were read by immunoSEQ multiplex PCR, and TCRdb kept only the in-frame ones, dropping some. The sample holds 150,000 or so clones, around 86% seen once. Sequencing used PBMCs. These receptors were obtained from a man aged 50-60 years in good health and CMV-seropositive. Each CDR3 is given with its conserved first and last residue. The D gene is left open where the match is weak. Where a row states a size, it is once, few, many or the class of an expanded clone; other rows omit it.

>TRBJ1-1|TRBV27|.|.
TGTGCCAGCAGTTTCTTCGGCAGGGTGGAAACTGAAGCTTTCTTT
CASSFFGRVETEAFF
>TRBJ1-1|TRBV28|.|.
TGTGCCAGCAGTCCCATGAACACTGAAGCTTTCTTT
CASSPMNTEAFF
>TRBJ1-5|TRBV6-1|.|.
TGTGCCAGCAGTTTGGAGATCAATCAGCCCCAGCATTTT
CASSLEINQPQHF
>TRBJ2-4|TRBV7-9|TRBD2|.
TGTGCCAGCAGCTTAGTACTAGCGGGGGACCGTGGGGCCAAAAACATTCAGTACTTC
CASSLVLAGDRGAKNIQYF
>TRBJ2-2|TRBV19|.|.
TGTGCCAGTATCAAGGGAGACAACACCGGGGAGCTGTTTTTT
CASIKGDNTGELFF
>TRBJ2-1|TRBV14|.|.
TGTGCCAGCAGCCAAGAGAGAAACCCGAACAATGAGCAGTTCTTC
CASSQERNPNNEQFF
>TRBJ2-3|TRBV9|.|.
TGTGCCAGCAGCGTAGGGGACTTCGCCTCCAACACAGATACGCAGTATTTT
CASSVGDFASNTDTQYF
>TRBJ2-6|TRBV7-2|TRBD2|.
TGTGCCAGCAGCTTTGGCGGGAGAGAGTCTGGGGCCAACGTCCTGACTTTC
CASSFGGRESGANVLTF
>TRBJ1-2|TRBV9|TRBD1|.
TGTGCCAGCAGCGTAACAGGGGATACCTATGGCTACACCTTC
CASSVTGDTYGYTF
>TRBJ2-2|TRBV5-1|.|.
TGCGCCAGCAGCTTGGGACAGTACACCGGGGAGCTGTTTTTT
CASSLGQYTGELFF
>TRBJ2-3|TRBV21-1|.|once
TGTGCCAGCAGCAAAGTAACAGGGGGCGCAAAAGTCCGCACAGATACGCAGTATTTT
CASSKVTGGAKVRTDTQYF
>TRBJ1-6|TRBV11-1|.|.
TGTGCCAGCAGCTTAACGGCAGCAGGGGTTTCATCACCCCTCCACTTT
CASSLTAAGVSSPLHF
>TRBJ2-7|TRBV5-6|TRBD1|few
TGTGCCAGCAGCTTGGGTGGGACAGGGGACTACGAGCAGTACTTC
CASSLGGTGDYEQYF
>TRBJ1-1|TRBV5-5|.|.
TGTGCCAGCAGCTTAGGCGGGAACACTGAAGCTTTCTTT
CASSLGGNTEAFF
>TRBJ2-2|TRBV9|.|.
TGTGCCAGCAGCGCCCAGCAGGGGACCGGGGAGCTGTTTTTT
CASSAQQGTGELFF
>TRBJ1-5|TRBV6-1|TRBD1|.
TGTGCCAGCCAAAACAGGGGGCTAAGCAATCAGCCCCAGCATTTT
CASQNRGLSNQPQHF
>TRBJ1-2|TRBV25-1|.|.
TGTGCCAGCAGTGATACCGGTAACTATGGCTACACCTTC
CASSDTGNYGYTF
>TRBJ2-2|TRBV27|TRBD2|.
TGTGCCAGCAGTCTCCTTAGGCTAGCGGGCACCGGGGAGCTGTTTTTT
CASSLLRLAGTGELFF
>TRBJ2-5|TRBV29-1|TRBD2|few
TGCAGCGTTGAATGGCGGTCACTAGCGGGAGAGACCCAGTACTTC
CSVEWRSLAGETQYF
>TRBJ1-4|TRBV30|.|.
TGTGCCTGGAGTCCCTCCTTTGGGAGAGATGAAAAACTGTTTTTT
CAWSPSFGRDEKLFF
>TRBJ2-7|TRBV6-1|.|.
TGTGCCAGCAGTGAAGTTGGACACCACATGAGCTCCTACGAGCAGTACTTC
CASSEVGHHMSSYEQYF
>TRBJ1-1|TRBV19|.|.
TGTGCCAGTAGTATTTCGCCAGGGTGGGTTGAAGCTTTCTTT
CASSISPGWVEAFF
>TRBJ1-1|TRBV30|TRBD1|.
TGTGCCTCCACGGACAGGGACACTGAAGCTTTCTTT
CASTDRDTEAFF
>TRBJ2-2|TRBV5-4|.|.
TGTGCCAGCAGCTTGGGACAGGTACTGAACACCGGGGAGCTGTTTTTT
CASSLGQVLNTGELFF
>TRBJ2-2|TRBV19|TRBD2|.
TGTGCCAGTAGGGCGGGGGGGCCGGGAGACGGGGAGCTGTTTTTT
CASRAGGPGDGELFF
>TRBJ1-4|TRBV5-1|TRBD1|.
TGCGCCAGCAGCTTGCCGGGACAGGGTAATGAAAAACTGTTTTTT
CASSLPGQGNEKLFF
>TRBJ2-2|TRBV28|.|.
TGTGCCAGCAGCTGGGGGCAGAACACCGGGGAGCTGTTTTTT
CASSWGQNTGELFF
>TRBJ1-6|TRBV7-2|TRBD1|.
TGTGCCAGCAGCCTACGGACAGGAGATAATTCACCCCTCCACTTT
CASSLRTGDNSPLHF
>TRBJ2-1|TRBV7-9|.|.
TGTGCCAGCAGCTCCCCTAGCAATGAGCAGTTCTTC
CASSSPSNEQFF
>TRBJ1-1|TRBV10-3|TRBD1|once
TGTGCCATCAGTGAAGGACAGGCGGGCACTGAAGCTTTCTTT
CAISEGQAGTEAFF
>TRBJ2-2|TRBV7-2|TRBD2|.
TGTGCCAGCAGCCCGGGTGGAGCGGGGGGGCGGGCCGGGGAGCTGTTTTTT
CASSPGGAGGRAGELFF
>TRBJ1-4|TRBV27|TRBD1|.
TGTGCCAGCAGTTCGACACAGGGGGCGGGTGAAAAACTGTTTTTT
CASSSTQGAGEKLFF
>TRBJ2-1|TRBV27|.|.
TGTGCCAGCAGTTTTAAGGGGATCAATGAGCAGTTCTTC
CASSFKGINEQFF
>TRBJ1-1|TRBV18|.|.
TGTGCCAGCTCACCCTACAGGGAGTCTTTTGGGTTCATTGAAGCTTTCTTT
CASSPYRESFGFIEAFF
>TRBJ2-7|TRBV5-1|TRBD2|.
TGCGCCAGCAGCTTAGCGGGAGAGCCCTACGAGCAGTACTTC
CASSLAGEPYEQYF
>TRBJ2-3|TRBV6-6|.|.
TGTGCCAGCACCATAGCGGAGGGGTTCACAGATACGCAGTATTTT
CASTIAEGFTDTQYF
>TRBJ2-7|TRBV11-2|.|.
TGTGCCAGCAGCTTAGGTATCTCCTACGAGCAGTACTTC
CASSLGISYEQYF
>TRBJ2-7|TRBV4-1|.|.
TGCGCCAGCAGCCAAGTGGCGACAGAAACCTACGAGCAGTACTTC
CASSQVATETYEQYF
>TRBJ2-3|TRBV29-1|.|.
TGCAGCGTTGAAGGCGCAGGGGTTTTAGGAGATACGCAGTATTTT
CSVEGAGVLGDTQYF
>TRBJ2-1|TRBV19|.|.
TGTGCCAGTAGTATAGGAGCTAGCGACCCCCATGAGCAGTTCTTC
CASSIGASDPHEQFF
>TRBJ2-3|TRBV2|TRBD2|.
TGTGCCACCCCAGGGACTAGCGGGAGTGGTTTGAGCACAGATACGCAGTATTTT
CATPGTSGSGLSTDTQYF